This T cell receptor (beta chain) emerged from a study of OX40 agonist ivuxolimab in advanced cancers. Sequencing was performed with immunoSEQ multiplex PCR; in TCRdb, only in-frame clones are kept and a portion is missing. This sample has more than 45,000 clones; less than 90% occur once, and the top ten carry about 4.6%. This CDR3 has 13 residues. Germline CDR1 and CDR2: MNHNY and SVGAGI (reference sequence). Unmatched junction bases numbered 3, after V lost 5 bases and J lost 4 bases. The clonotype comes from an adult with an advanced solid tumor such as melanoma, head and neck, liver or kidney cancer. The chain combines TRBV6-6 with TRBJ1-1; TRBD1 matches 8 bases. The material was CD4+ or CD8+ T cells sorted from blood, obtained in a trial of the OX40 agonist ivuxolimab. The CDR3: CASSNGQGTEAFF. As DNA, the CDR3 is TGTGCCAGCAGTAACGGACAGGGCACTGAAGCTTTCTTT.